This T cell receptor beta chain derives from a study of shared clonotypes between healthy human individuals. TCRdb keeps only in-frame clones here, not all; method: immunoSEQ multiplex PCR. The sample has 2.5 million or so clones, 90% to 95% seen once. Trimming shortened V by 0 bases and J by 1 base, and 11 bases separated the two germline ends. CDR3 size: 15 residues. Germline V gene lookup returns CDR1 SGDLS and CDR2 YYNGEE. Study-wide results and caveats: Non-shared clonotypes displayed generation probabilities falling below those of clonotypes present in all four donors.

Worth noting for this clone: The antigen is undetermined. The same CDR3 also results from other DNA sequences found in this sample.

Into CD45RA+ naive and CD45RA-negative memory subsets, the CD4+ cells were split. The material sequenced was naive CD4+ T cells sorted from blood. This sample's subset: CD45RA+ positively selected. This sequence was found in a man between 18 and 29 years old in good health. The J gene is TRBJ2-7, the V gene TRBV9, with D possibly matching TRBD1 (6 bases). The DNA of the CDR3 is TGTGCCAGCAGCGTAGAGGCAGGGGCGTCCTACGAGCAGTACTTC. Translated, it gives CASSVEAGASYEQYF.